A single sample is the source of the 14 T cell receptor beta chains below, sequenced in a study of shared clonotypes between healthy human individuals. Naive CD8 cells were CD45RO-negative, positively selected for CCR7, excluding terminally differentiated effector memory CD45RA+ cells. Here immunoSEQ multiplex PCR was the method, and the copy in TCRdb shows in-frame clones only, minus some. The repertoire holds over 2 million clones, with about 94% as singletons. Specimen: naive CD8+ T cells sorted from blood. The receptors were sampled from a man in his late teens or twenties in good health.

The genes are TRBV4-2 and TRBJ1-4; D is unresolved. The ends were cut back, 0 bases at V and 6 bases at J, with 14 bases in the middle. CDR3 length equals 16 residues. Germline loops: CDR1 LGHNA, CDR2 YNFKEQ. CDR3 amino acids: CASSQDVGPRDEKLFF. In nucleotides, the CDR3 is TGTGCCAGCAGCCAAGACGTCGGACCTAGGGATGAAAAACTGTTTTTT.

The chain couples TRBV5-1 to TRBJ2-5; perhaps TRBD1 as D (5 bases). The V gene's germline CDR1 is SGHRS and CDR2 YFSETQ. V was trimmed by 9 bases and J by 3 bases, leaving 21 bases between them. CDR3 length: 15 residues. CDR3 bases: TGCGCCAACCTGAGGACCGCAGGGATCAAAGAGACCCAGTACTTC. Translation: CANLRTAGIKETQYF.

The genes are TRBV29-1 and TRBJ2-7; tentative D call: TRBD2 (6 bases). The CDR3 loop spans 16 amino acids. V was cut by 1 base and J by 0 bases, with 16 bases left in between. Germline V lookup: CDR1 SQVTM, CDR2 ANQGSEA. In nucleotides, the CDR3 is TGCAGCGTTGAAGGACTAGAGGGATCGAGCTCCTACGAGCAGTACTTC. It is translated as CSVEGLEGSSSYEQYF.

The genes are TRBV27 and TRBJ2-2, with 10 bases matching TRBD2. The CDR3 contains 17 residues. The V gene end was trimmed by 2 bases and the J gene end by 6 bases; junction bases not matched to a gene: 9. The V gene's germline CDR1 is MNHEY and CDR2 SMNVEV (reference sequence). Written as DNA, the CDR3 is TGTGCCAGCAGTTTAACCAGCGGGGGGGCCCCAGCCGGGGAGCTGTTTTTT. Translated, it gives CASSLTSGGAPAGELFF.

This chain joins TRBV5-6 and TRBJ2-3; 8 nucleotides match TRBD1. The junction had 11 bases not matched to a gene; V was cut back by 2 bases and J by 0 bases. CDR3 size: 18 residues. The germline gives CDR1 SGHDT, CDR2 YYEEEE. The CDR3 DNA sequence: TGTGCCAGCAGCTTAGACAGGGGATGGACCCTAAGCACAGATACGCAGTATTTT. Protein product: CASSLDRGWTLSTDTQYF. The full variable domain, with the rest looked up from reference TRBV5-6 and TRBJ2-3, is DAGVTQSPTHLIKTRGQQVTLRCSPKSGHDTVSWYQQALGQGPQFIFQYYEEEERQRGNFPDRFSGHQFPNYSSELNVNALLLGDSALYLCASSLDRGWTLSTDTQYFGPGTRLTVL.

The chain links TRBV4-2 to TRBJ2-1; D gene unclear. This CDR3 region has 17 residues. CDR1 and CDR2 from the germline V gene are LGHNA and YNFKEQ. V was shortened by 1 base and J by 5 bases, with 18 bases between the two germline ends. CDR3 in amino acids: CASSQGYLVEIDNEQFF. The CDR3 DNA follows: TGTGCCAGCAGCCAAGGTTACCTCGTCGAGATAGACAATGAGCAGTTCTTC.

This clone was seen just once. The chain links TRBV11-2 to TRBJ2-7; D is unresolved. Germline CDR1 is SGHAT and CDR2 is FQNNGV. The CDR3 has 12 residues. Trimming left V 5 bases short and J 2 bases short, with 7 bases between. CDR3 coding DNA: TGTGCCAGCAGCCCGCAGCCCTACGAGCAGTACTTC. Its translation: CASSPQPYEQYF.

The CDR3: CASSPRQGNYGYTF. For the CDR3, the DNA is TGCGCCAGCAGCCCGAGACAGGGAAACTATGGCTACACCTTC. The chain employs TRBV4-3 and TRBJ1-2, with TRBD1 matching 7 bases. Germline V gene lookup returns CDR1 LGHNA and CDR2 YSLEER. The CDR3 is 14 amino acids. V lost 4 bases and J lost 2; bases outside the gene matches: 4.

The V gene is TRBV28, the J gene TRBJ1-6, with TRBD1 as a possible D gene (6 bases). This CDR3 region has 14 residues. Trimming stripped 6 bases from V and 11 bases from J, with 17 bases between. Germline lookup yields CDR1 MDHEN and CDR2 SYDVKM. CDR3 DNA: TGTGCCAGCAGACTCGGACCCGCAGGGGCACCCCTCCACTTT. Amino acids: CASRLGPAGAPLHF.

The chain recombines TRBV4-3 with TRBJ1-2; weak D call: TRBD1 (5 bases). The CDR3 extends over 20 amino acids. Germline assignment: CDR1 LGHNA and CDR2 YSLEER. The V end was cut by 0 bases, the J end by 4 bases, with 27 bases between. CDR3 nucleotides: TGCGCCAGCAGCCAAGATGTAGGTGTCCAGGGTAGTGTATATGGCTATGGCTACACCTTC. Translation: CASSQDVGVQGSVYGYGYTF.

Points on this clone: Other DNA sequences within the sample encode an identical CDR3. The V and J genes are TRBV11-2 and TRBJ1-1; no reliable D call. CDR3 length equals 13 residues. The germline V and J ends were trimmed by 1 base and 2 bases, with 5 bases remaining between them. Looked up from germline, CDR1 is SGHAT and CDR2 is FQNNGV. CDR3 sequence reads: CASSLAPNTEAFF. CDR3 in DNA: TGTGCCAGCAGCTTAGCCCCAAACACTGAAGCTTTCTTT.

Concerning this clone itself: The sample has other DNA sequences that encode this CDR3 too. CDR3 protein: CASSQETSGGPYNEQFF. CDR3 coding DNA: TGCGCCAGCAGCCAGGAGACTAGCGGGGGACCATACAATGAGCAGTTCTTC. The chain carries TRBV4-1 and TRBJ2-1; 12 bases fit TRBD2. V dropped 3 bases and J dropped 4; count of bases not matched to a gene: 7. Germline CDR1 MGHRA, CDR2 YSYEKL. The CDR3 is 17 amino acids.

The chain is built from TRBV14 and TRBJ2-1, with TRBD1 matching 10 bases. The CDR3 is 16 residues long. Germline CDR1 and CDR2: SGHDN and FVKESK. J was trimmed by 1 base and V by 1 base; bases with no gene match: 1. The CDR3 nucleotides are TGTGCCAGCAGCCAAGCGGGACAGGGGTCCTACAATGAGCAGTTCTTC. It is translated as CASSQAGQGSYNEQFF.

The rearrangement links TRBV6-5 to TRBJ2-1; possible D gene TRBD1, 6 bases. Germline V gene lookup returns CDR1 MNHEY and CDR2 SVGAGI. Trimming pared 4 bases from V and 3 bases from J, leaving 13 bases between. CDR3 length: 15 amino acids. This chain's CDR3 is CASSSDTQGYNEQFF. In DNA, the CDR3 is TGTGCCAGCAGTTCCGACACACAGGGCTACAATGAGCAGTTCTTC.